One sample yielded the 10 T cell receptor beta chains listed below, sequenced in a study of blood T cell repertoires in COVID-19. Method: immunoSEQ multiplex PCR; TCRdb's copy keeps in-frame clones and lacks some. The sample contains under 15,000 clones, roughly 84% of which appear only once. The sequenced sample consisted of peripheral blood. These receptors all stem from a man aged 50 to 60 with active COVID-19.

The CDR3 loop is CASSQVLAPVEQYF. The CDR3 DNA follows: TGTGCCAGCAGCCAGGTACTAGCACCCGTCGAGCAGTACTTC. The chain recombines TRBV3-1 (or the pseudogene TRBV3-2) with TRBJ2-7; D perhaps matches TRBD2 (6 bases). The CDR3 loop spans 14 amino acids. From germline, CDR1 is LGHDT and CDR2 YNNKEL (reference sequence). The V and J ends lost 3 bases and 6 bases respectively, with 15 bases between them.

In this sample, this clone turned up once. Compared with germline, one end of the junction differs, possibly owing to a read error. The CDR3: CASSIYSSPNYGYTF. CDR3 sequence (DNA): TGTGCCAGCAGTATTTACAGCTCTCCTAATTATGGCTACACCTTC. V gene TRBV6-5 combines with J gene TRBJ1-2; D unresolved. CDR1 is MNHEY and CDR2 is SVGAGI in the germline V gene. The CDR3 loop spans 15 amino acids.

The chain links TRBV2 to TRBJ2-2; 10 positions agree with TRBD2. Germline CDR1 is SNHLY and CDR2 is FYNNEI. This CDR3 has 15 amino acids. V gave up 2 bases and J gave up 5 bases; unmatched junction bases: 2. Here the CDR3 DNA reads TGTGCCAGCAGTGAAAGCGGGAGGGCAACCGGGGAGCTGTTTTTT. Encoded protein: CASSESGRATGELFF. Full variable domain (rest looked up from reference TRBV2 and TRBJ2-2): EPEVTQTPSHQVTQMGQEVILRCVPISNHLYFYWYRQILGQKVEFLVSFYNNEISEKSEIFDDQFSVERPDGSNFTLKIRSTKLEDSAMYFCASSESGRATGELFFGEGSRLTVL.

The chain uses TRBV29-1 and TRBJ2-1; maybe TRBD2 (6 bases). This CDR3 spans 13 amino acids. Germline V gives CDR1 SQVTM, CDR2 ANQGSEA. Trimming shortened V by 3 bases and J by 2 bases, and 8 bases separated the two germline ends. CDR3 in amino acids: CSVDGGTYNEQFF. The DNA of the CDR3 is TGCAGCGTTGATGGGGGGACCTACAATGAGCAGTTCTTC.

In its sample, this clone was seen once. The chain joins TRBV9 to TRBJ2-7; 8 bases map to TRBD2. The CDR3 is 17 residues long. Germline V CDR1 and CDR2: SGDLS, YYNGEE. V shed 5 bases and J 7 bases; nucleotides not matched to a gene: 20. The CDR3 protein is CASRNVGASGYTTEQYF. The CDR3 nucleotides read TGTGCCAGCAGAAATGTGGGGGCTAGCGGGTATACTACGGAGCAGTACTTC.

The CDR3 loop is CATSREQGDTEAFF. The CDR3, as DNA: TGTGCCACCAGCAGAGAACAGGGGGACACTGAAGCTTTCTTT. The chain carries TRBV15 and TRBJ1-1; TRBD1 aligns across 8 bases. This CDR3 is 14 amino acids long. Germline V gene sequence: CDR1 LNHNV, CDR2 YYDKDF (reference sequence). The trim removed 0 bases at V and 3 bases at J, leaving 0 bases unmatched.

The V and J genes are TRBV27 and TRBJ2-1, with a tentative D call TRBD2 (5 bases). Trimming pared 3 bases from V and 0 bases from J, leaving 12 bases between. CDR3 length: 16 residues. Germline CDR1 is MNHEY and CDR2 is SMNVEV (reference sequence). This CDR3 is CASSFSAGDSYNEQFF. The CDR3 DNA follows: TGTGCCAGCAGTTTTAGTGCGGGCGACTCCTACAATGAGCAGTTCTTC.

The rearrangement uses TRBV4-2 and TRBJ2-3; TRBD1 is a possible D gene (7 bases). CDR3 size: 16 residues. V was cut by 0 bases and J by 5 bases, with 15 bases left in between. Germline V CDR1 and CDR2: LGHNA, YNFKEQ. The CDR3, as DNA: TGTGCCAGCAGCCAAGATTTCGCCAGGGGGGTAGATACGCAGTATTTT. Translating it yields CASSQDFARGVDTQYF.

The chain combines TRBV2 with TRBJ2-7; D may be TRBD1 (5 bases). The CDR3 has 14 amino acids. Trimming cost V 2 bases and J 4 bases, with 12 bases left between them. The germline CDR1 and CDR2 sequences are SNHLY and FYNNEI. CDR3 DNA: TGTGCCAGCAGTGAATCAGGGTTGGGTTACGAGCAGTACTTC. Its translation is CASSESGLGYEQYF.

The CDR3 protein is CASSLSSAFGSHEQFF. CDR3 nucleotide sequence: TGTGCCAGCAGTTTATCCTCCGCCTTCGGTTCCCATGAGCAGTTCTTC. V gene TRBV27 combines with J gene TRBJ2-1; D call uncertain. Trimming cost V 0 bases and J 8 bases, with 17 bases left between them. This CDR3 has 16 residues. Germline V gives CDR1 MNHEY, CDR2 SMNVEV (reference sequence).